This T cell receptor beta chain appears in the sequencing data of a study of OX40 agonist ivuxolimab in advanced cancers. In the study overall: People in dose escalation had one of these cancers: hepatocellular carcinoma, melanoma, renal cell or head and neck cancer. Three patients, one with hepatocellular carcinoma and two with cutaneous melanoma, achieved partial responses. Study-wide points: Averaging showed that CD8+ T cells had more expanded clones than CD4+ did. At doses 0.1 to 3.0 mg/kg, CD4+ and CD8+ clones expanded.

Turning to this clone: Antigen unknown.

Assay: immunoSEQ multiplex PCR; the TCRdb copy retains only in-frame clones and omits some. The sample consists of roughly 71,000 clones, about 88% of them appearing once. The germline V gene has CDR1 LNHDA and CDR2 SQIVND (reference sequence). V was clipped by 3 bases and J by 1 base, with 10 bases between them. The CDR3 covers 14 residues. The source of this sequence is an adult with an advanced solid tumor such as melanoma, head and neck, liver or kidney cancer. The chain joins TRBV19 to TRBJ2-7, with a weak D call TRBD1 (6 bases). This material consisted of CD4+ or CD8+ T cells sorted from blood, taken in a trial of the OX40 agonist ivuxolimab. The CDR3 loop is CASSMGQGSYEQYF. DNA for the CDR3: TGTGCCAGTAGTATGGGGCAGGGGTCCTACGAGCAGTACTTC.